The subject of this entry is one T cell receptor beta chain. Its cognate antigen has yet to be identified. Base-call qualities are not available, and no considerably larger clone is one nucleotide away. The sample comes from a study of blood T cell repertoires in COVID-19 (dated by TCRdb to about 2020). Study-wide context: The collaborator samples originated in the United States, Italy and Spain and spanned the acute and convalescent phases of COVID-19. The prospective study material was composed of cDNA or gDNA derived from T cells, B-cell-depleted T cells, or PBMCs. Subjects who had been exposed to COVID-19, were actively infected with it, or had recovered from it provided the deeply sampled blood TCRbeta repertoires that made up the dataset. The repertoires were made available in a free public database intended to serve as a resource for research on the immune response to SARS-CoV-2. Samples came from the ongoing ImmuneRACE study (first 160 participants) plus 1,254 subjects from 6 global collaborators. Nearly every sample came with metadata listing a de-identified subject ID, COVID-19 status, age in years and sex. Where HLA class I and class II types were available, the types were taken from metadata supplied by the sample provider, not from assay-based typing.

Study-level results and caveats: How much clinical and demographic metadata was included differed by source and by participant, and the metadata was provided uncurated.

The germline V gene gives CDR1 as SNHLY and CDR2 as FYNNEI. Reading from cysteine to phenylalanine, the CDR3 counts 13 amino acids. Just CDR3 DNA is preserved here, 39 bases in frame from base 1. The junction shows trimming of 7 bases on V and 3 bases on J, plus 9 bases between the germline ends. Participants in the prospective study were aged roughly 18 to 100 years, lived in more than 20 United States geographic areas, and enrolled through a virtual design. In the prospective study, cohorts were assigned on the basis of participant-reported clinical history obtained from a screening survey and a study questionnaire. Mobile phlebotomists in the prospective study collected whole blood, serum and a nasopharyngeal or oropharyngeal swab from every participant. Over a 2-month period, participants in the prospective study had the option of providing additional blood draws and questionnaires. Before DNA extraction, blood samples from the prospective study were shipped at room temperature or frozen.

TCRbeta CDR3 regions were amplified from genomic DNA by means of the immunoSEQ Assay, a bias-controlled multiplex PCR. Processing in the source paper ran as follows. Nucleated cell counts per sample were estimated from amplification of reference gene primers within the assay. Sequence reads were collapsed and filtered to measure the absolute abundance of every unique TCRbeta CDR3 rearrangement. Productive Simpson clonality was computed per sample as the square root of Simpson's diversity index over productive rearrangements. This immuneACCESS table, as held by TCRdb, lists in-frame sequences with V and J called but not all clones. Of the missing ones, under half trace to an unresolved V gene in checked studies; the others have no known cause. V, J and clone size derive from that table, while D and trimming were established from the DNA sequence. For this sample there are around 200,000 clones; roughly 87% appear just once. The ten most abundant clones make up roughly 2.4% of the sample.

Sample: PBMCs or T cells enriched from blood (not recorded which). Here the chain combines TRBV2 and TRBJ2-2; the D region possibly corresponds to TRBD1 (5 bases align). The source is a woman in her forties with acute COVID-19. The CDR3 sequence is CASTLGHTGELFF. The nucleotides read TGTGCCAGCACTCTGGGGCACACCGGGGAGCTGTTTTTT.